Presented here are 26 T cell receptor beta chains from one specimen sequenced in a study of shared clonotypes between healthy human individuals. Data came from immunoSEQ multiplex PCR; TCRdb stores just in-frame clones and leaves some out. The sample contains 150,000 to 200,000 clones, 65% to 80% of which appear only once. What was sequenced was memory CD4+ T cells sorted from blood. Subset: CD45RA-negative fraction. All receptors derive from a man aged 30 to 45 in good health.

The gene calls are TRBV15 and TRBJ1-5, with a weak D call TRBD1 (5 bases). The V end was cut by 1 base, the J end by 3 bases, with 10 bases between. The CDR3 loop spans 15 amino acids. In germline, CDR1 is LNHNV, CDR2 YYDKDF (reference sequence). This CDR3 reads CATSRGGVSNQPQHF. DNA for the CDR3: TGTGCCACCAGCAGAGGAGGGGTTTCCAATCAGCCCCAGCATTTT.

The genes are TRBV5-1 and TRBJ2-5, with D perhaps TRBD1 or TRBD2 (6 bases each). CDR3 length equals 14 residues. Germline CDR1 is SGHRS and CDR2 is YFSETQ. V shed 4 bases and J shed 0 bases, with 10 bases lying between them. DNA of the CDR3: TGCGCCAGCAGCCTGAGGGGGGACCAAGAGACCCAGTACTTC. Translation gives CASSLRGDQETQYF.

CDR3 DNA sequence: TGCGCCAGCAGCCCGGGACAGCTCGAGCAGTACTTC. It codes for CASSPGQLEQYF. The chain is built from TRBV4-1 and TRBJ2-7, with 7 bases identical to TRBD1. V lost 4 bases, J lost 6 bases, and 3 bases stayed unmatched. The CDR3 has 12 amino acids. Germline loops: CDR1 MGHRA, CDR2 YSYEKL.

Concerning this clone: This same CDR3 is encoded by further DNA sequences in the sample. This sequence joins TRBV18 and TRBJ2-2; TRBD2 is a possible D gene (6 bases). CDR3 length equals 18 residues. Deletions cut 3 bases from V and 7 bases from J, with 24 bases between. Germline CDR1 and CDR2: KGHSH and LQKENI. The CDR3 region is CASSPKDFFSGVGGELFF. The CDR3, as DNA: TGTGCCAGCTCACCCAAGGACTTTTTCTCGGGAGTAGGCGGGGAGCTGTTTTTT. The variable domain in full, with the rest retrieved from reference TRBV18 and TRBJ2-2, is NAGVMQNPRHLVRRRGQEARLRCSPMKGHSHVYWYRQLPEEGLKFMVYLQKENIIDESGMPKERFSAEFPKEGPSILRIQQVVRGDSAAYFCASSPKDFFSGVGGELFFGEGSRLTVL.

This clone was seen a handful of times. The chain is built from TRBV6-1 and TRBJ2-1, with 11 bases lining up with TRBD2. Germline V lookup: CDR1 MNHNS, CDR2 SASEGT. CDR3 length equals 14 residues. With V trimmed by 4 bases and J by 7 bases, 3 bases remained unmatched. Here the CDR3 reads CASSVAGGPNEQFF. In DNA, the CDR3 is TGTGCCAGCAGTGTAGCGGGAGGGCCTAATGAGCAGTTCTTC.

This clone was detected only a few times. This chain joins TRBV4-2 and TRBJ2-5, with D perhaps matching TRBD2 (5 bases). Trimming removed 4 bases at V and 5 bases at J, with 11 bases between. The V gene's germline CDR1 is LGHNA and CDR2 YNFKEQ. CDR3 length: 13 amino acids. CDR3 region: CASSPFQRETQYF. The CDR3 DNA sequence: TGTGCCAGCAGCCCGTTCCAGCGGGAGACCCAGTACTTC.

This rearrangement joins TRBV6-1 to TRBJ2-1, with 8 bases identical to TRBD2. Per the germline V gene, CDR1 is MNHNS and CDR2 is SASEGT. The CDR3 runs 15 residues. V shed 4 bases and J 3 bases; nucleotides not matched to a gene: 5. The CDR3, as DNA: TGTGCCAGCAGTGGGGCTAGCGGGTACTACAATGAGCAGTTCTTC. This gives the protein CASSGASGYYNEQFF.

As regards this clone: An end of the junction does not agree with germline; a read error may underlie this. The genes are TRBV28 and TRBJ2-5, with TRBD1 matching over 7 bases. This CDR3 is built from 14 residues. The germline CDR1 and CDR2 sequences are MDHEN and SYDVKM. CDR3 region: CVSSRSGTVETQYF. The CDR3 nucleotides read TGTGTCAGCAGTCGCAGTGGGACAGTAGAGACCCAGTACTTC. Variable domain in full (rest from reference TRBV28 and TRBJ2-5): DVKVTQSSRYLVKRTGEKVFLECVQDMDHENMFWYRQDPGLGLRLIYFSYDVKMKEKGDIPEGYSVSREKKERFSLILESASTNQTSMYLCVSSRSGTVETQYFGPGTRLLVL.

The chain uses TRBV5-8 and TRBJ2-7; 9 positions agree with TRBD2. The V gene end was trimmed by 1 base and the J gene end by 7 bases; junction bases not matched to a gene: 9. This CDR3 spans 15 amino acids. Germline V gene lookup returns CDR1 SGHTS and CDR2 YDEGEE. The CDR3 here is CASSLSSAGGGEQYF. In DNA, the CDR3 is TGTGCCAGCAGCTTGTCTTCGGCGGGAGGGGGTGAGCAGTACTTC.

In DNA form, the CDR3 reads TGTGCCAGCTCAGCGGGATTCAACGATGAGCAGTTCTTC. This encodes CASSAGFNDEQFF. The J gene is TRBJ2-1, the V gene TRBV25-1, with TRBD2 matching over 7 bases. The V segment lost 8 bases and the J segment 8 bases; nucleotides outside the gene matches: 9. Germline assignment: CDR1 MGHDK and CDR2 SYGVNS. This CDR3 spans 13 amino acids.

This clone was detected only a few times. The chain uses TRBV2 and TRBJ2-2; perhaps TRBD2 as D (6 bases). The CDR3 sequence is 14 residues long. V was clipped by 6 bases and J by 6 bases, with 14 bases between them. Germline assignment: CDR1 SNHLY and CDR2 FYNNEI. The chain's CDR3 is CASRDSRGSGELFF. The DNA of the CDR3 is TGTGCCAGCAGGGACTCGCGGGGTTCCGGGGAGCTGTTTTTT.

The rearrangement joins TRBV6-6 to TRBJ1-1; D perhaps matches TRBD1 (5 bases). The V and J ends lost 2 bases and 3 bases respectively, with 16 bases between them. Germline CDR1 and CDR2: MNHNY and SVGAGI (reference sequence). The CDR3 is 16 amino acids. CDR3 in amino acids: CASSYALGRGDTEAFF. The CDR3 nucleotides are TGTGCCAGCAGTTACGCCTTGGGACGGGGAGACACTGAAGCTTTCTTT.

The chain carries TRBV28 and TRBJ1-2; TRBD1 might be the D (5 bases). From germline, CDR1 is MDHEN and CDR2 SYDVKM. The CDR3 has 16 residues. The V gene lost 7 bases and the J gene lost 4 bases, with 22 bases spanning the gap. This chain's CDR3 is CASTSLPGAVGYGYTF. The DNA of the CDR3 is TGTGCCAGCACCTCCCTACCCGGGGCGGTTGGCTATGGCTACACCTTC.

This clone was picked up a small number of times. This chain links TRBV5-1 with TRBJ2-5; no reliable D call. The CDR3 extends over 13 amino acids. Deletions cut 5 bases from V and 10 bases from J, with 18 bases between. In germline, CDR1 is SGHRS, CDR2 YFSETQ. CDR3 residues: CASSLSYGGNQYF. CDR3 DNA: TGCGCCAGCAGTTTATCCTACGGTGGGAACCAGTACTTC.

CDR3 coding DNA: TGTGCCAGCAGCTTAGGCTCTGGACAGCACACCGGGGAGCTGTTTTTT. Protein sequence: CASSLGSGQHTGELFF. The chain couples TRBV11-2 to TRBJ2-2, with a weak D call TRBD1 (6 bases). CDR1 and CDR2 (germline): SGHAT, FQNNGV. This CDR3 spans 16 amino acids. V lost 1 base and J lost 3, with 12 bases in between.

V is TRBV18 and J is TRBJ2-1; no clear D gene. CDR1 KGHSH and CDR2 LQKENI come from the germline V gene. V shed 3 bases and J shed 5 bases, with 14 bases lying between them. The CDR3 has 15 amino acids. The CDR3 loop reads CASSPRLKGNNEQFF. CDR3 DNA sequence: TGTGCCAGCTCACCCCGACTTAAGGGTAACAATGAGCAGTTCTTC.

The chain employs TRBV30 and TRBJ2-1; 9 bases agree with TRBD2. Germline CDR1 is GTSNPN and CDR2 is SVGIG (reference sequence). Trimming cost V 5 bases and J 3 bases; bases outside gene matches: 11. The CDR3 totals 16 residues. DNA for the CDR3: TGTGCCTGGTTCCTTAGGGCTAGCGGGATCTACAATGAGCAGTTCTTC. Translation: CAWFLRASGIYNEQFF.

The CDR3 is CASSSLGGGYYNEQFF. DNA for the CDR3: TGTGCCAGCAGCTCCCTGGGGGGAGGGTACTACAATGAGCAGTTCTTC. The chain joins TRBV11-2 to TRBJ2-1, with 7 positions matching TRBD2. The CDR3 runs 16 residues. V trimming: 4 bases; J trimming: 3 bases; junction bases outside the gene matches: 9. CDR1 SGHAT and CDR2 FQNNGV come from the germline V gene.

CDR3 nucleotides: TGCGCCAGCAGCCCGGAGCCAGGGCTAACCGGGGAGCTGTTTTTT. Protein sequence: CASSPEPGLTGELFF. The chain recombines TRBV5-1 with TRBJ2-2, with D possibly TRBD1 on 5 matching bases. The CDR3 totals 15 residues. V shed 4 bases and J shed 5 bases, with 15 bases lying between them. Germline V gives CDR1 SGHRS, CDR2 YFSETQ.

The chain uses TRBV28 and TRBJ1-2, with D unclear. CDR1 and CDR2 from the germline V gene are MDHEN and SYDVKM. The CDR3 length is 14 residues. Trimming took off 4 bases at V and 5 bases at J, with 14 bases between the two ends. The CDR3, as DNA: TGTGCCAGCAGTTCCCACCAAAGCGTTTATGGCTACACCTTC. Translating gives CASSSHQSVYGYTF.

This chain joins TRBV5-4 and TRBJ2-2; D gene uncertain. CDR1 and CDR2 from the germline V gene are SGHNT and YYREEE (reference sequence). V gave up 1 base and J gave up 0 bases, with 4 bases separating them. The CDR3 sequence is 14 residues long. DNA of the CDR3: TGTGCCAGCAGCTTGAACTCGAACACCGGGGAGCTGTTTTTT. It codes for CASSLNSNTGELFF.

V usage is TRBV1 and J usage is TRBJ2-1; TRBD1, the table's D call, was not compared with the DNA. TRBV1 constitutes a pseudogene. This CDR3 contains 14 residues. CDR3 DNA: TGCACCAGCAGCCAAGAGGCCCCCCCCAATGAGCAGTTCTTC. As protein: CTSSQEAPPNEQFF.

CDR3 sequence reads: CASSHRLAGGGDTQYF. CDR3 sequence (DNA): TGCGCCAGCAGCCACCGACTAGCGGGAGGGGGAGATACGCAGTATTTT. The rearrangement joins TRBV4-1 to TRBJ2-3, with TRBD2 identical over 14 bases. V lost 3 bases, J lost 5 bases, and 4 bases stayed unmatched. This CDR3 comprises 16 residues. Germline V CDR1 and CDR2: MGHRA, YSYEKL.

CDR3: CASSPPAQKETQYF. CDR3 nucleotides: TGTGCCAGCTCACCACCTGCCCAAAAAGAGACCCAGTACTTC. The V call is TRBV18, the J call TRBJ2-5; D is unclear. Looked up from germline, CDR1 is KGHSH and CDR2 is LQKENI. Trimming removed 0 bases from V and 3 bases from J, with 8 bases in between. The CDR3 has 14 amino acids.

The CDR3 region is CASREADNNYGYTF. CDR3 sequence (DNA): TGTGCCAGCAGAGAGGCAGATAATAACTATGGCTACACCTTC. This chain connects TRBV6-1 to TRBJ1-2, with no clear D. Germline assignment: CDR1 MNHNS and CDR2 SASEGT. V was cut by 6 bases and J by 1 base, with 12 bases left in between. The CDR3 length is 14 residues.

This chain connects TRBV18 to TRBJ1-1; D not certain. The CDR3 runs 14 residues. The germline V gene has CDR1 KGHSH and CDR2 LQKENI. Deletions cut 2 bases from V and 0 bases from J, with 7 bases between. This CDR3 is CASSPGQMNTEAFF. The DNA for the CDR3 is TGTGCCAGCTCACCAGGGCAGATGAACACTGAAGCTTTCTTT.